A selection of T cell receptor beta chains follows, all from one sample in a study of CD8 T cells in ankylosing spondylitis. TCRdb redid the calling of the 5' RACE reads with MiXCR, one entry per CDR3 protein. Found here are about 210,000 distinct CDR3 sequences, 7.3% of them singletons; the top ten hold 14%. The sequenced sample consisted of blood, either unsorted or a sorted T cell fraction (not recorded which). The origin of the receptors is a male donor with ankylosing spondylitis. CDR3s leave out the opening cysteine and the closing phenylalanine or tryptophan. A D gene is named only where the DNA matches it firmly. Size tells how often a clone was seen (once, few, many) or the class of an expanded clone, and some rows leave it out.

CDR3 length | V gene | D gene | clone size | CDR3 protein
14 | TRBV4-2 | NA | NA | ASSQDAEVGREGSH
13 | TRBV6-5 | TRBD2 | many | ASSYSTSGSYEQY
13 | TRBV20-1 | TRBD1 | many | SARDRGTGLYEQF
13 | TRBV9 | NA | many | ASSVVRGEPGELF
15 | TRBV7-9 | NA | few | ASSSGGVEGRNEKLF
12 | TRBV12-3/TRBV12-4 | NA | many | ASSIVSRGAEAF
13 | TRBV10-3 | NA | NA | AISEGVTGANVLT
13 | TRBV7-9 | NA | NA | ASSLSVGAQDTQY
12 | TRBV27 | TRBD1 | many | ASRKTQGARGYT
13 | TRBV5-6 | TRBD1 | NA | ASSPLGQGTDIQY
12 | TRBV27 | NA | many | ASTPRLTHGELF
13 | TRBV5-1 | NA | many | ASGSRGGLNTEAF
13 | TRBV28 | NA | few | ASSLLGTADYEQY
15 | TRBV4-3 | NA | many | ASSQEGGRGFRDTQY
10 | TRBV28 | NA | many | ASRRARNEQF
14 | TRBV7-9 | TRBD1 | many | ASSLVRGQGSSEAF
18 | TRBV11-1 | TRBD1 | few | ASSHNSGTGVFSSYNEQF
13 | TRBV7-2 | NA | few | ASSLGGGVNQPQH
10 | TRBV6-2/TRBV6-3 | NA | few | ASATGPYEQY
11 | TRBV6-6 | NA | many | ASSPTGFREAF
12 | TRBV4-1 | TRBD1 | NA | ASSQPRTGSEQY
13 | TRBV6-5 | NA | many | ASSYVRGGNSPLH
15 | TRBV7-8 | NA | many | ASSSPYRGRTYNEQF
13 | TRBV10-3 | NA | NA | AISVDGGRGTEAF
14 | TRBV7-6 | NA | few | ASSLAVVSGWETQY
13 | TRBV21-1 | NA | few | ASSTSTGAKNIQY
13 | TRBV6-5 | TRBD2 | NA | ASSWAGGGTDTQY
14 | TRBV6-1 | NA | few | ATEAQGMRSNQPQH
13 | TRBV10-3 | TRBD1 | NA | AISEAGGGNQPQH
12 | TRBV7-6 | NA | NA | ASSLARVGGEQF
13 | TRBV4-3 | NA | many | ASSQGTGTNTEAF
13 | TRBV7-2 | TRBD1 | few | ASTKARGRVNEQF
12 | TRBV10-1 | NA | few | ASSEASQADTQY
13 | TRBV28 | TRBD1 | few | ASSYRGFSSYEQY
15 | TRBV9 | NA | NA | ASSVNLGEGGTDTQY
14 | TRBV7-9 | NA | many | ASSPRGRTNYNEQF
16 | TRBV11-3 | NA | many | ASSLVALSPQGKNIQY
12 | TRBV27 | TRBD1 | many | ASSRQGMREPQH